These 3 T cell receptor beta chains were all obtained from the same sample, sequenced in a study of cytotoxic CD8 clonotypes in ibrutinib-treated CLL. Repertoires were generated with immunoSEQ multiplex PCR, while TCRdb's copy carries only in-frame clones and drops some. The sample lists 15,000 to 20,000 clones, over 75% occurring once. The sequencing used PBMCs, collected before ibrutinib treatment. Source of these receptors: a human donor with chronic lymphocytic leukemia.

V is TRBV6-6 and J is TRBJ2-3; TRBD1 matches at 9 bases. Germline assignment: CDR1 MNHNY and CDR2 SVGAGI (reference sequence). CDR3 length: 15 residues. Trimming took 9 bases from V and 7 from J; bases not matched to a gene: 14. In DNA form, the CDR3 reads TGTGCCAGAATGCCCGGGACAGGGACTTCATATACGCAGTATTTT. Its translation: CARMPGTGTSYTQYF.

This CDR3 is CASSIGSGGTYEQYF. CDR3 coding DNA: TGTGCCAGCAGCATTGGGAGCGGGGGGACCTACGAGCAGTACTTC. V and J are TRBV28 and TRBJ2-7, with 9 bases lining up with TRBD2. The CDR3 length is 15 residues. CDR1 MDHEN and CDR2 SYDVKM come from the germline V gene. V was pared by 6 bases and J by 2 bases, with 8 bases of the junction left unmatched.

This clone was observed a single time. The chain uses TRBV18 and TRBJ2-1; tentatively, D is TRBD1 (6 bases). From germline, CDR1 is KGHSH and CDR2 LQKENI. This CDR3 region has 14 residues. V lost 3 bases to trimming and J lost 8 bases, with 14 bases between them. DNA of the CDR3: TGTGCCAGCTCACCGTCAGGGGTGCGCGATGAGCAGTTCTTC. Its protein product is CASSPSGVRDEQFF.